This T cell receptor (beta chain) was sequenced in a study of T cell changes during pregnancy in multiple sclerosis (dated by TCRdb to about 2019). Some background on the complete study: The study looked at changes in the T cell repertoire across pregnancy in women with multiple sclerosis.

V gives up 3 bases and J gives up 7 bases, and the segment between their germline ends measures 15 bases. The germline V gene (reference sequence) sets CDR1 to SEHNR and CDR2 to FQNEAQ. Measured from the cysteine to the phenylalanine, the CDR3 is 14 residues long. Just CDR3 DNA is preserved here, 42 bases in frame from base 1. A note on this clone: Its recognized antigen is unknown. No qualities accompany the bases; no much larger clone lies one base away.

Libraries came from the immunoSEQ multiplex PCR assay. TCRdb limited this immuneACCESS table to in-frame rearrangements with V and J called. A share of clones is missing; checked studies link under half to unresolved V genes, and the rest is unexplained. For this sample the table gives approximately 80,000 clones, of which just under 95% were detected only once. Approximately 0.71% of the sample is taken by the ten largest. The receptor was derived from a female donor in good health, enrolled as a control in a pregnancy study. The sequencing used peripheral blood, collected in the second trimester of pregnancy. The V and J genes are TRBV7-9 and TRBJ1-2, with TRBD1 tentatively as D gene (6 bases match). The nucleotide sequence is given as TGTGCCAGCAGCTTGAGTCAGGGGATTAGTGGCTACACCTTC. It translates as CASSLSQGISGYTF.